Listed below are T cell receptor beta chains from one sample, sequenced in a study of breast tumors, draining lymph nodes, adjacent tissues. A single record per CDR3 protein comes from TCRdb applying MiXCR to the multiplex PCR reads. The sample carries about 130,000 distinct CDR3 sequences, roughly 20% recorded once. The sample was axillary lymph node tissue. These receptors originate from a female donor with breast cancer. Some clones in this sample may be carry-over from other donors' samples. Both conserved end residues are trimmed from each CDR3. The D gene is left open where the match is weak. The size of a clone is reported for some rows only, either as once, few or many, or as a class for expanded clones.

clone_size	d_call	v_call	j_call	cdr3_aa
many	.	TRBV4-1	TRBJ2-3	ASSFDGSSTDTQY
many	.	TRBV10-2	TRBJ2-7	ASSERDYEQY
.	.	TRBV27	TRBJ1-5	ASSLSSVGNQPQH
many	TRBD2	TRBV2	TRBJ2-1	ASSANSGNGREQF
many	.	TRBV5-4	TRBJ2-1	ASSQTKGLGPSYNEQF
many	.	TRBV7-9	TRBJ2-3	ASSSGGNTDTQY
.	.	TRBV30	TRBJ2-2	AWTQGGELF
many	.	TRBV3-1	TRBJ1-4	ASSQARGEKLF
many	.	TRBV10-3	TRBJ2-1	AISGKTSRISQGGSSYNEQF
.	.	TRBV19	TRBJ1-5	ASSRRVLESNQPQH
many	.	TRBV2	TRBJ1-5	ASSDPKIRRLSNQPQH
many	.	TRBV20-1	TRBJ1-2	SARARLTGLSGYT
.	.	TRBV4-1	TRBJ2-1	ASSQEGSRTLHNEQF
.	TRBD2	TRBV28	TRBJ2-7	ASSLREAAYEQY
many	.	TRBV4-2	TRBJ2-1	ASSYGGEQF
many	.	TRBV11-2	TRBJ2-1	ASSLGQRVINEQF
.	.	TRBV10-1	TRBJ1-6	ASSDLGGSSYNSPLH
.	.	TRBV5-1	TRBJ2-7	ASSLFQSSVTYEQY
many	.	TRBV29-1	TRBJ2-1	SVEDQESPVPEQF
.	.	TRBV29-1	TRBJ2-3	SIPPPSASTDTQY
many	.	TRBV6-6	TRBJ1-3	ASSGGGSSGNTIY
.	.	TRBV28	TRBJ2-2	ASRRGGGTGELF
many	.	TRBV3-1	TRBJ1-5	ASSQGHNQPQH
many	.	TRBV7-3	TRBJ2-7	ASSPGPGEQY
few	TRBD1	TRBV6-1	TRBJ1-3	ASRKVTGAGNTIY
many	TRBD1	TRBV6-5	TRBJ1-2	ASSFDRGRIIGRT
many	TRBD1	TRBV14	TRBJ1-4	ASSQDRGRGLVNEKLF
many	TRBD2	TRBV11-3	TRBJ2-1	ASSSPPGTRNNEQF
many	.	TRBV11-2	TRBJ1-5	ASSMVGAGQPQH
many	.	TRBV9	TRBJ2-5	ASSARGPVETQY
many	TRBD1	TRBV5-1	TRBJ1-5	ASSLDGQVDQPQH
.	TRBD1	TRBV11-1	TRBJ2-7	ASSSLTGRRSYEQY
.	.	TRBV3-1	TRBJ2-2	ASSPLGGNTGELF
many	.	TRBV28	TRBJ2-7	ASLSRSSYEQY
.	TRBD1	TRBV5-4	TRBJ1-6	ASSLDEGASLH
.	.	TRBV28	TRBJ2-3	ASSSDTDMQY
many	.	TRBV15	TRBJ2-1	ATKGDPSYNEQF
many	TRBD1	TRBV10-2	TRBJ2-7	ASRLAGGVDEQY
many	.	TRBV9	TRBJ1-6	ASSVDGRGGNSPLH
.	.	TRBV27	TRBJ2-5	ASSQLIQETQY
many	.	TRBV7-2	TRBJ2-1	ASSLFRSREDEQF
many	.	TRBV4-2	TRBJ2-7	ASSLRLVYEQY
many	TRBD1	TRBV20-1	TRBJ2-3	SAGGQGDTDTQY
many	.	TRBV19	TRBJ1-6	ASSISQGNSPLH
many	.	TRBV28	TRBJ1-6	ATLLNNSPLH
many	.	TRBV6-5	TRBJ2-7	ASSRGDLREAPYEQY
many	TRBD2	TRBV20-1	TRBJ2-2	SASRVGGSDTGELF
few	TRBD2	TRBV28	TRBJ2-7	ASSLPLAGVGEQY
many	TRBD2	TRBV2	TRBJ2-5	ASSRSSGQETQY
many	.	TRBV10-3	TRBJ1-2	AISESPGTVRGYGYT
many	.	TRBV2	TRBJ2-7	ASSLSPVSIYEQY
many	.	TRBV20-1	TRBJ2-2	SAFPRERSTGELF
few	TRBD1	TRBV12-3/TRBV12-4	TRBJ2-6	AGGTGISGANVLT